Included here is one T cell receptor beta chain sequence, with context. Its matching antigen is unknown. V dropped 4 bases and J dropped 0 bases, with 16 bases sitting between them. Germline values: CDR1 SGHTA, CDR2 FQGNSA. The CDR3 spans 18 residues. The data were taken from a study of cytomegalovirus exposure and HLA in healthy donors. Study findings and constraints: Roughly uniform sequencing depth across donors was assumed, possibly incorrectly.

It was with 60 Vbeta and 13 Jbeta primers that the PCR ran. Generated by immunoSEQ multiplex PCR, the TCRdb table keeps only in-frame clones and is missing some. Its table lists approximately 47,000 clones. The clonotype originates from a male donor in good health and CMV-seronegative. Sequencing input: PBMCs. J is TRBJ1-6 and V is TRBV7-2, with D possibly being TRBD1 (6 bases). Written as DNA, the CDR3 is TGTGCCAGCAGCTCTAGTCATACAGGGAGCTCCTATAATTCACCCCTCCACTTT. It yields the protein CASSSSHTGSSYNSPLHF.